The 25 T cell receptor beta chains given below trace back to one sample, sequenced in a study of regulatory T cells in long-lasting Graves disease. Investigators prepared the TCR beta libraries by applying iRepertoire HTBI primers and Arm-PCR of CDR3 regions. From the multiplex PCR reads, TCRdb called clonotypes with MiXCR, one entry per CDR3 protein. The data contain a few hundred thousand distinct CDR3 sequences, about 25% of them singletons. Time point denoted: persistent/refractory GD, antithyroid drugs over 5 years with positive TRAb. Isolated PBMC RNA provided the starting material for the TCR library. The sample here was peripheral blood mononuclear cells (PBMCs), taken when the disease was refractory, from a patient treated with antithyroid drugs. These receptor sequences come from a female donor with Graves disease.

There are a few counts of this clonotype. The chain employs TRBV7-8 and TRBJ2-7, with TRBD2 identical over 11 bases. The CDR3 is made up of 16 amino acids. CDR1 is SGHVS and CDR2 is FQNEAQ in the germline V gene. V lost 1 base and J lost 6; bases outside the gene matches: 8. CDR3 protein: CASSLVGLAGGPEQYF. As DNA, the CDR3 is TGTGCCAGCAGCTTAGTAGGGCTAGCGGGAGGACCCGAGCAGTACTTC. The complete variable domain, with remaining parts taken from reference TRBV7-8 and TRBJ2-7, reads GAGVSQSPRYKVAKRGQDVALRCDPISGHVSLFWYQQALGQGPEFLTYFQNEAQLDKSGLPSDRFFAERPEGSVSTLKIQRTQQEDSAVYLCASSLVGLAGGPEQYFGPGTRLTVT.

This clonotype was found a few times. The J gene is TRBJ2-5, the V gene TRBV19; 10 bases are a match to TRBD1. V lost 2 bases and J lost 7; bases outside the gene matches: 7. Germline V gene sequence: CDR1 LNHDA, CDR2 SQIVND (reference sequence). The CDR3 is 15 amino acids. CDR3 sequence: CASSIWTGGGGTQYF. The CDR3 DNA is TGTGCCAGTAGTATATGGACAGGGGGTGGAGGGACCCAGTACTTC.

This clonotype occurred many times. This rearrangement joins TRBV7-6 to TRBJ2-7; 8 bases line up with TRBD1. Trimming took 5 bases from V and 1 from J; bases not matched to a gene: 7. Germline assignment: CDR1 SGHVS and CDR2 FNYEAQ. This CDR3 region has 15 residues. Here the CDR3 reads CASSIGTGNSYEQYF. The DNA of the CDR3 is TGTGCCAGCAGCATAGGGACAGGCAATTCCTACGAGCAGTACTTC.

This clonotype was counted ten times or more. This chain links TRBV20-1 with TRBJ1-2; 8 bases agree with TRBD1. The trim removed 3 bases at V and 9 bases at J, leaving 9 bases unmatched. Per the germline V gene, CDR1 is DFQATT and CDR2 is SNEGSKA (reference sequence). This CDR3 comprises 13 residues. Written as DNA, the CDR3 is TGCAGTGCTAGCAAACCCGGACAGGGAAGCTACACCTTC. Amino acids: CSASKPGQGSYTF.

The rearrangement uses TRBV14 and TRBJ2-5, with 7 nucleotides matching TRBD2. The trim removed 0 bases at V and 1 base at J, leaving 2 bases unmatched. The CDR3 runs to 15 residues. Looked up from germline, CDR1 is SGHDN and CDR2 is FVKESK. The CDR3 DNA is TGTGCCAGCAGCCAAGAGTCTAGCGGCCAAGAGACCCAGTACTTC. It is translated as CASSQESSGQETQYF.

The CDR3 DNA reads as TGTGCCAGCAGCTCCTCCGGGGCGAGGACCTCTGGAAACACCATATATTTT. This codes for CASSSSGARTSGNTIYF. The chain couples TRBV7-2 to TRBJ1-3; possibly TRBD1 for D (5 bases). Germline CDR1 and CDR2: SGHTA and FQGNSA. The V gene lost 4 bases and the J gene lost 0 bases, with 16 bases spanning the gap. The CDR3 spans 17 residues.

The chain uses TRBV19 and TRBJ2-7; 8 bases agree with TRBD2. Germline trimming cut 3 bases from V and 1 base from J; bases unmatched to any gene: 5. Germline lookup yields CDR1 LNHDA and CDR2 SQIVND (reference sequence). The CDR3 spans 15 residues. The CDR3 nucleotides are TGTGCCAGTAGTATCACCAGCGGGAGTTCCTACGAGCAGTACTTC. Translating gives CASSITSGSSYEQYF. Drawing the rest from reference TRBV19 and TRBJ2-7, the complete variable domain is DGGITQSPKYLFRKEGQNVTLSCEQNLNHDAMYWYRQDPGQGLRLIYYSQIVNDFQKGDIAEGYSVSREKKESFPLTVTSAQKNPTAFYLCASSITSGSSYEQYFGPGTRLTVT.

The chain joins TRBV5-1 to TRBJ2-7; TRBD2 is a possible D gene (6 bases). In germline, CDR1 is SGHRS, CDR2 YFSETQ. V dropped 2 bases and J dropped 3 bases, with 12 bases sitting between them. CDR3 length equals 14 residues. The CDR3 here is CASSFSSASYEQYF. For the CDR3, the DNA is TGCGCCAGCAGCTTCTCTAGCGCGAGCTACGAGCAGTACTTC.

The V gene is TRBV6-1, the J gene TRBJ1-5; TRBD1 might be the D (5 bases). Germline V lookup: CDR1 MNHNS, CDR2 SASEGT. The CDR3 loop spans 15 amino acids. V dropped 6 bases and J dropped 4 bases, with 16 bases sitting between them. The chain's CDR3 is CASSRGLGDNQPQHF. CDR3 sequence (DNA): TGTGCCAGCAGCCGAGGGTTAGGGGATAATCAGCCCCAGCATTTT.

The gene calls are TRBV6-1 and TRBJ2-6; D is uncertain. V was pared by 0 bases and J by 1 base, with 4 bases between. This CDR3 has 15 amino acids. The germline gives CDR1 MNHNS, CDR2 SASEGT. Written as DNA, the CDR3 is TGTGCCAGCAGTGAAGCGGGGTCTGGGGCCAACGTCCTGACTTTC. Translating gives CASSEAGSGANVLTF.

There are a few counts of this clonotype. V and J are TRBV5-1 and TRBJ1-2; the D is unclear. Per germline, CDR1 SGHRS and CDR2 YFSETQ. V lost 2 bases to trimming and J lost 0 bases, with 11 bases between them. The CDR3 totals 15 residues. CDR3 bases: TGCGCCAGCAGCTTCCTCGACAACTCTAACTATGGCTACACCTTC. Protein: CASSFLDNSNYGYTF. Full variable domain (rest looked up from reference TRBV5-1 and TRBJ1-2): KAGVTQTPRYLIKTRGQQVTLSCSPISGHRSVSWYQQTPGQGLQFLFEYFSETQRNKGNFPGRFSGRQFSNSRSEMNVSTLELGDSALYLCASSFLDNSNYGYTFGSGTRLTVV.

The CDR3 region has the DNA TGTGCCAGCAGCTTAGAGACGGGACGGCATTCACCCCTCCACTTT. It specifies CASSLETGRHSPLHF. V usage is TRBV7-2 and J usage is TRBJ1-6; TRBD1 is a possible D gene (5 bases). This CDR3 has 15 amino acids. Germline V CDR1 and CDR2: SGHTA, FQGNSA. V gave up 1 base and J gave up 8 bases, with 12 bases separating them.

On this clonotype itself: This may be a read error: a much more frequent sequence differs by one nucleotide. The rearrangement links TRBV7-9 to TRBJ1-2; D is unresolved. V lost 2 bases and J 4 bases, leaving 11 bases between the germline ends. Germline loops: CDR1 SEHNR, CDR2 FQNEAQ (reference sequence). There are 14 residues in the CDR3. The CDR3 region has the DNA TGTGCCAGCAGCTTATCGAGCAGCCCCTATGGCTACACCTTC. This codes for CASSLSSSPYGYTF.

This clonotype was seen more than once but under ten times. This chain joins TRBV19 and TRBJ1-1; D remains ambiguous. The CDR3 totals 13 residues. The ends were cut back, 3 bases at V and 7 bases at J, with 12 bases in the middle. Germline lookup yields CDR1 LNHDA and CDR2 SQIVND (reference sequence). CDR3 protein: CASSILMHVEAFF. CDR3 DNA: TGTGCCAGTAGTATCCTCATGCATGTTGAAGCTTTCTTT.

The V call is TRBV9, the J call TRBJ2-5; TRBD2 might be the D (6 bases). The CDR3 loop spans 14 amino acids. Trimming stripped 1 base from V and 5 bases from J, with 12 bases between. Looked up from germline, CDR1 is SGDLS and CDR2 is YYNGEE. DNA for the CDR3: TGTGCCAGCAGCGTACGCGGGGTCGGGGAGACCCAGTACTTC. Translating gives CASSVRGVGETQYF.

This clonotype was seen a handful of times. This rearrangement joins TRBV29-1 to TRBJ2-7; perhaps TRBD1 as D (6 bases). Germline V gene data show CDR1 as SQVTM and CDR2 as ANQGSEA. Trimming shortened V by 1 base and J by 4 bases, and 11 bases separated the two germline ends. This CDR3 is 13 amino acids long. The CDR3 DNA is TGCAGCGTTGAAGTCGTGCAGGGGTACGAGCAGTACTTC. This encodes CSVEVVQGYEQYF.

A note on this clonotype: This may stem from a read error, because a much larger clone lies one nucleotide away. V is TRBV5-1 and J is TRBJ2-1; 8 bases agree with TRBD1. CDR1 and CDR2 from the germline V gene are SGHRS and YFSETQ. V gave up 6 bases and J gave up 2 bases; unmatched junction bases: 7. The CDR3 extends over 15 amino acids. The CDR3, as DNA: TGCGCCAGCACAGTACAGGGGGGCACCTACAATGAGCAGTTCTTC. Translating gives CASTVQGGTYNEQFF.

This clonotype was detected only a few times. This chain uses TRBV6-2 or TRBV6-3 with TRBJ1-5, with D possibly matching TRBD1 (5 bases). Per the germline V gene, CDR1 is MNHEY and CDR2 is SVGEGT. The CDR3 is 14 residues long. The V and J ends lost 3 bases and 7 bases respectively, with 13 bases between them. CDR3 in DNA: TGTGCCAGCAGTTATGCGCAGGGAGTACAGCCCCAGCATTTT. This sequence encodes CASSYAQGVQPQHF.

This clonotype was counted only a few times. The chain has TRBV20-1 and TRBJ2-7; 9 bases agree with TRBD2. CDR1 is DFQATT and CDR2 is SNEGSKA in the germline V gene (reference sequence). Trimming cost V 5 bases and J 3 bases; bases outside gene matches: 11. The CDR3 sequence is 15 residues long. Here the CDR3 reads CSALPSGEFSYEQYF. CDR3 sequence (DNA): TGCAGTGCTTTGCCTAGCGGGGAATTCAGCTACGAGCAGTACTTC.

The genes are TRBV18 and TRBJ2-2; D unresolved. V lost 1 base, J lost 4 bases, and 4 bases lay in between. Per germline, CDR1 KGHSH and CDR2 LQKENI. This CDR3 comprises 13 residues. The CDR3 is CASSPHSTGELFF. CDR3 DNA: TGTGCCAGCTCACCACATAGCACCGGGGAGCTGTTTTTT.

The table lists this clonotype with many counts. V is TRBV2 and J is TRBJ2-2; D not certain. Germline V gene lookup returns CDR1 SNHLY and CDR2 FYNNEI. Trimming left V 5 bases short and J 3 bases short, with 10 bases between. CDR3 length: 14 amino acids. Here the CDR3 reads CASSFVRDTGELFF. CDR3 DNA sequence: TGTGCCAGCAGTTTCGTTCGCGACACCGGGGAGCTGTTTTTT.

The table lists this clonotype with many counts. This chain uses TRBV7-8 with TRBJ2-7; no reliable D call. The CDR3 consists of 12 residues. V lost 3 bases and J lost 2, with 5 bases in between. Germline CDR1 is SGHVS and CDR2 is FQNEAQ. CDR3 loop: CASSFTAYEQYF. CDR3 bases: TGTGCCAGCAGCTTCACGGCCTACGAGCAGTACTTC. The whole variable domain, remainder taken from reference TRBV7-8 and TRBJ2-7, is GAGVSQSPRYKVAKRGQDVALRCDPISGHVSLFWYQQALGQGPEFLTYFQNEAQLDKSGLPSDRFFAERPEGSVSTLKIQRTQQEDSAVYLCASSFTAYEQYFGPGTRLTVT.

The rearrangement joins TRBV30 to TRBJ2-7, with 11 bases aligning to TRBD1. V dropped 5 bases and J dropped 2; count of bases not matched to a gene: 8. From germline, CDR1 is GTSNPN and CDR2 SVGIG (reference sequence). The CDR3 is made up of 15 amino acids. The CDR3 bases are TGTGCCTGGGGACAGGGGGCGGTTATCGCCTACGAGCAGTACTTC. This gives the protein CAWGQGAVIAYEQYF.

In this sample, this clonotype turned up many times. This chain joins TRBV28 and TRBJ1-1; possibly TRBD1 for D (5 bases). V was shortened by 1 base and J by 5 bases, with 11 bases between the two germline ends. Germline V CDR1 and CDR2: MDHEN, SYDVKM. This CDR3 contains 14 residues. The CDR3 protein is CASSLSGGSTEAFF. As DNA, the CDR3 is TGTGCCAGCAGTTTATCGGGGGGGTCGACTGAAGCTTTCTTT.

The CDR3 protein is CASSQHKTSGGVTKQYF. Written as DNA, the CDR3 is TGTGCCAGCAGTCAACATAAGACTAGCGGGGGCGTTACGAAGCAGTACTTC. V is TRBV6-2 or TRBV6-3 and J is TRBJ2-5; 12 bases fit TRBD2. V lost 5 bases, J lost 11 bases, and 18 bases stayed unmatched. The CDR3 covers 17 residues. The germline V gene encodes CDR1 MNHEY and CDR2 SVGEGT.